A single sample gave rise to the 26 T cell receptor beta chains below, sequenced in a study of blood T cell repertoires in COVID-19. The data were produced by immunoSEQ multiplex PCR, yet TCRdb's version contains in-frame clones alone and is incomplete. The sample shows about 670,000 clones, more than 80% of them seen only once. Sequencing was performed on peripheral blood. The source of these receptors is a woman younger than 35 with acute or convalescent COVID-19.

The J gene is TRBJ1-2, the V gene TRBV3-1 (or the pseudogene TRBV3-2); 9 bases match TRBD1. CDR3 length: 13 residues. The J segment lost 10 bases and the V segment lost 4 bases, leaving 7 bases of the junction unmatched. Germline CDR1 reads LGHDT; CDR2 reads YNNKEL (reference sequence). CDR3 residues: CASSPGTGSDYTF. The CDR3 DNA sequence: TGTGCCAGCAGCCCCGGGACAGGGTCCGACTACACCTTC.

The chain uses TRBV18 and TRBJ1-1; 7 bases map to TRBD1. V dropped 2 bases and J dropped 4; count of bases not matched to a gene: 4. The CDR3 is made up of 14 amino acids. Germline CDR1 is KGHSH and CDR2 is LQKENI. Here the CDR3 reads CASSPDRVGTEAFF. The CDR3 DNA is TGTGCCAGCTCACCAGACAGGGTGGGCACTGAAGCTTTCTTT.

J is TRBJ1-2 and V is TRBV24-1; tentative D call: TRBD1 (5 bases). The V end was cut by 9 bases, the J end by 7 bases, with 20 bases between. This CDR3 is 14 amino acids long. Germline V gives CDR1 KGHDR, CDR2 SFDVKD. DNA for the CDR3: TGTGCCACCTCCGCCGGGGGAACCCGAGCTGGCTACACCTTC. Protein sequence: CATSAGGTRAGYTF.

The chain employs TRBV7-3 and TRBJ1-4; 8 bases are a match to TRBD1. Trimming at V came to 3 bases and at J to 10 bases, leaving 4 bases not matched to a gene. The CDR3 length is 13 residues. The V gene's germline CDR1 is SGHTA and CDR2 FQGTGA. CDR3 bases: TGTGCCAGCAGCTTTAAAGACAGGGGAAAACTGTTTTTT. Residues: CASSFKDRGKLFF.

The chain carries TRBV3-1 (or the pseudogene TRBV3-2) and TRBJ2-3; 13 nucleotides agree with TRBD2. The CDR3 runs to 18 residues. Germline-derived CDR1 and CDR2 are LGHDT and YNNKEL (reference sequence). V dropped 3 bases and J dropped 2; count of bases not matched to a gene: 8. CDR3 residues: CASSHLTSGGVATDTQYF. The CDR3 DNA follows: TGTGCCAGCAGCCATCTTACTAGCGGGGGGGTTGCCACAGATACGCAGTATTTT.

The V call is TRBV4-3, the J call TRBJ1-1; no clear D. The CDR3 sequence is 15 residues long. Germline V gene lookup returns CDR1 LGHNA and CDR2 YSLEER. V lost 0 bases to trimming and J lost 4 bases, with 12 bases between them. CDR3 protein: CASSQEEGGGTEAFF. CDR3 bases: TGCGCCAGCAGCCAAGAAGAAGGTGGAGGCACTGAAGCTTTCTTT.

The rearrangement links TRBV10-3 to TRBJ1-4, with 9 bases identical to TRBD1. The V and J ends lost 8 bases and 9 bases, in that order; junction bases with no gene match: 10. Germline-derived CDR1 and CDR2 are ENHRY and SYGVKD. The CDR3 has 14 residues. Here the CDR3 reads CAIDSGQGWKKLFF. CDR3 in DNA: TGTGCCATCGATTCGGGACAGGGATGGAAAAAACTGTTTTTT.

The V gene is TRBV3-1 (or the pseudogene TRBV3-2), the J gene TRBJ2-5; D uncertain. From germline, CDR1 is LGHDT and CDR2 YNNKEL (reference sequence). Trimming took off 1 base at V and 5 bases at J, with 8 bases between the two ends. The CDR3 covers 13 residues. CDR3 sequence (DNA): TGTGCCAGCAGCCAAGCCCTTTTGGAGACCCAGTACTTC. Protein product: CASSQALLETQYF.

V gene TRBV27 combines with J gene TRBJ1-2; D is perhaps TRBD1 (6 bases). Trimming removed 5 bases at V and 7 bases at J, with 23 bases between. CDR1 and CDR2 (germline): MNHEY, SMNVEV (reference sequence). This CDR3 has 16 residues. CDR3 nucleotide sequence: TGTGCCAGCAGTCCAAGGACCGGGGCAGGGGCGGGTGGCTACACCTTC. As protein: CASSPRTGAGAGGYTF.

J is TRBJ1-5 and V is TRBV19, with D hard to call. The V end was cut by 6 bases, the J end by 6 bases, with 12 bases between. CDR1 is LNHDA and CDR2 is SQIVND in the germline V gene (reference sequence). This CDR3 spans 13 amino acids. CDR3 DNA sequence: TGTGCCAGTAGAGGAGGGTTGTTTCAGCCCCAGCATTTT. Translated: CASRGGLFQPQHF.

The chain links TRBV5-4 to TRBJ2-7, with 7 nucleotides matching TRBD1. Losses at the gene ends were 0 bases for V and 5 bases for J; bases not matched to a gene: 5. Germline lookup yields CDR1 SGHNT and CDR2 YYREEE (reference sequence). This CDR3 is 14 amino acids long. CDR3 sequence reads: CASSLAGQEDEQYF. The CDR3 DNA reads TGTGCCAGCAGCTTGGCCGGACAGGAGGACGAGCAGTACTTC.

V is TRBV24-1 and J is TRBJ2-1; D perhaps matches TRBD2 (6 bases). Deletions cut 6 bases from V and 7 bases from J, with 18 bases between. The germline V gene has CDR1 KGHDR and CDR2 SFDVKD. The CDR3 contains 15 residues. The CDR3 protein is CATSLTGLGGNEQFF. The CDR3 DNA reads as TGTGCCACCAGTCTTACGGGACTTGGAGGGAATGAGCAGTTCTTC.

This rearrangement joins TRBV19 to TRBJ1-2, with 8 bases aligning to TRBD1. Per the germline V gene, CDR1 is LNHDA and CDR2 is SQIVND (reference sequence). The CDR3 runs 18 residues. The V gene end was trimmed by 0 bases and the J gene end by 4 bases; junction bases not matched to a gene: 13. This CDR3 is CASSIDPGQEAFFYGYTF. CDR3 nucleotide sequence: TGTGCCAGTAGTATAGATCCGGGACAGGAAGCTTTTTTCTATGGCTACACCTTC.

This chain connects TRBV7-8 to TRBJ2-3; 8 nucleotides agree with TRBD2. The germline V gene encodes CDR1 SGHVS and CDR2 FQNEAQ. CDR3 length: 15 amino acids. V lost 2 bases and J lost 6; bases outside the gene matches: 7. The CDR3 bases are TGTGCCAGCAGCTTAAAACTAGCGGCGGCTGATACGCAGTATTTT. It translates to CASSLKLAAADTQYF.

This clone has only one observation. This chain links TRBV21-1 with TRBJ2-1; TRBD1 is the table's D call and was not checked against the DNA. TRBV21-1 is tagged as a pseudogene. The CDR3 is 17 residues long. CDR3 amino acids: CASSNWTGLSSYNEQFF. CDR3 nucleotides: TGTGCCAGCAGCAACTGGACAGGTCTCAGCTCCTACAATGAGCAGTTCTTC.

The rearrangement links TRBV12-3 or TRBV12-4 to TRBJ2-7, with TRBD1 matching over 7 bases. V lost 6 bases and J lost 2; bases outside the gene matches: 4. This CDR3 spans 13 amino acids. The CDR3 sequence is CASSSTGAYEQYF. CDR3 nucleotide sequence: TGTGCCAGCAGCTCTACAGGGGCCTACGAGCAGTACTTC.

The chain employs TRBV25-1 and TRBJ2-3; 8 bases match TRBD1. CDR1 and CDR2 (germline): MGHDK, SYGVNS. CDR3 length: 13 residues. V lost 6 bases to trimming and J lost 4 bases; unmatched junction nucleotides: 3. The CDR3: CASSDRGADTQYF. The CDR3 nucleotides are TGTGCCAGCAGCGACAGGGGAGCAGATACGCAGTATTTT.

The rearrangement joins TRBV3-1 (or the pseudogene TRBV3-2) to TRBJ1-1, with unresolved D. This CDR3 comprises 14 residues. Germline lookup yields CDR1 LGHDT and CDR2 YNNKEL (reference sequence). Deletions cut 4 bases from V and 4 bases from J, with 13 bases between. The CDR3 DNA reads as TGTGCCAGCAGCCCTGCTCGGGGTGGCACTGAAGCTTTCTTT. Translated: CASSPARGGTEAFF.

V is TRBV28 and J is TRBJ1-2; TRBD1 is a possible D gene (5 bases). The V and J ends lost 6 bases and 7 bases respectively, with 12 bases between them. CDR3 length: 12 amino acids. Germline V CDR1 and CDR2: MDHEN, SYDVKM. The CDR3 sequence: CASRVDILGYTF. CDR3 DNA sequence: TGTGCCAGCAGGGTGGACATACTTGGCTACACCTTC.

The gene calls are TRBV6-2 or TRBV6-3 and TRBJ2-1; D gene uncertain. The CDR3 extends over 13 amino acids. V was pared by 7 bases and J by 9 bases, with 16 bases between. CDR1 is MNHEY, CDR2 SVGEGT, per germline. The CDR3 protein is CASTPAELGEQFF. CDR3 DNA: TGTGCCAGCACCCCTGCGGAGCTCGGTGAGCAGTTCTTC.

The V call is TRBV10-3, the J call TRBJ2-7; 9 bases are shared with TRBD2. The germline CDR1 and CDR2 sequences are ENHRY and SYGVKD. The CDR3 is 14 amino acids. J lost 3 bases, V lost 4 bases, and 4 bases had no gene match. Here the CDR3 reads CAISGGGDFYEQYF. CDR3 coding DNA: TGTGCCATCAGTGGCGGGGGGGATTTCTACGAGCAGTACTTC.

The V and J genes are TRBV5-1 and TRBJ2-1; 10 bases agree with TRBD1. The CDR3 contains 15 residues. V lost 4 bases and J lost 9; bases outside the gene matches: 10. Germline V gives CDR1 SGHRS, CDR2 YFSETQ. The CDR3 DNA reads TGCGCCAGCAGCCCGCCGGGGACAGGGGAAGGTGAGCAGTTCTTC. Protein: CASSPPGTGEGEQFF. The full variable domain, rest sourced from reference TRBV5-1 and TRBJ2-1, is KAGVTQTPRYLIKTRGQQVTLSCSPISGHRSVSWYQQTPGQGLQFLFEYFSETQRNKGNFPGRFSGRQFSNSRSEMNVSTLELGDSALYLCASSPPGTGEGEQFFGPGTRLTVL.

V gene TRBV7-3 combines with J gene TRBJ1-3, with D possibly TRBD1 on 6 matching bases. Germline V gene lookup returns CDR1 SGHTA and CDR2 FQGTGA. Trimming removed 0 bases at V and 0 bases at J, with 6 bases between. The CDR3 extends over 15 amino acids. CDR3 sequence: CASSLTGGSGNTIYF. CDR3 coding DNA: TGTGCCAGCAGCTTAACAGGGGGCTCTGGAAACACCATATATTTT.

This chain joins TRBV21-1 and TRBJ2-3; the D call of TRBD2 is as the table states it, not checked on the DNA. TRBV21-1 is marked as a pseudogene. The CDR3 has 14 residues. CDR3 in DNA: TGTGCCAGCAGCAAAAAACGCGAGACAGATACGCAGTATTTT. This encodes CASSKKRETDTQYF.

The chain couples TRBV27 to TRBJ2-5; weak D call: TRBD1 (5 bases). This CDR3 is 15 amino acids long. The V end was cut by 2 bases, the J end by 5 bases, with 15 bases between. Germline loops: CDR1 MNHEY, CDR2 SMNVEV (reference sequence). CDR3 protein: CASSLHPPGWETQYF. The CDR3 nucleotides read TGTGCCAGCAGTTTACACCCCCCAGGGTGGGAGACCCAGTACTTC.

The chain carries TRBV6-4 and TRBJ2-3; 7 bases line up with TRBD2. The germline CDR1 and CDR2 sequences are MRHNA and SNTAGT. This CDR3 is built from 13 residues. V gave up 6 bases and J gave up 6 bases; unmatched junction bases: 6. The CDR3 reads CASSTQGGDTQYF. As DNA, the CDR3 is TGTGCCAGCAGCACCCAGGGAGGGGATACGCAGTATTTT.